This T cell receptor (beta chain) was sequenced during a study of regulatory T cells in long-lasting Graves disease. Study-level findings and limits: Persistent Graves' patients showed a TCR diversity that was lower than that of newly diagnosed ones.

About this clonotype: Its target is unknown.

Assembly of TCR beta libraries relied on iRepertoire HTBI primers together with Arm-PCR of CDR3 regions. TCRdb processed the multiplex PCR reads anew with MiXCR; each CDR3 protein has one entry. The data show over 650,000 distinct CDR3 sequences, approximately 31% seen once. Time point of the sample: persistent/refractory GD, antithyroid drugs over 5 years with positive TRAb. The TCR library was prepared using RNA isolated from PBMCs. The germline gives CDR1 DFQATT, CDR2 SNEGSKA (reference sequence). This CDR3 is 15 amino acids long. Deletions cut 4 bases from V and 2 bases from J, with 14 bases between.

The source was peripheral blood mononuclear cells (PBMCs), collected when the disease was refractory, from a patient treated with antithyroid drugs. V is TRBV20-1 and J is TRBJ1-4; a possible D gene is TRBD1 (6 bases). The sequence was collected from a female donor with Graves disease. DNA for the CDR3: TGCAGTGCTACAGGGGAGGTTGGGACTAATGAAAAACTGTTTTTT. It codes for CSATGEVGTNEKLFF.